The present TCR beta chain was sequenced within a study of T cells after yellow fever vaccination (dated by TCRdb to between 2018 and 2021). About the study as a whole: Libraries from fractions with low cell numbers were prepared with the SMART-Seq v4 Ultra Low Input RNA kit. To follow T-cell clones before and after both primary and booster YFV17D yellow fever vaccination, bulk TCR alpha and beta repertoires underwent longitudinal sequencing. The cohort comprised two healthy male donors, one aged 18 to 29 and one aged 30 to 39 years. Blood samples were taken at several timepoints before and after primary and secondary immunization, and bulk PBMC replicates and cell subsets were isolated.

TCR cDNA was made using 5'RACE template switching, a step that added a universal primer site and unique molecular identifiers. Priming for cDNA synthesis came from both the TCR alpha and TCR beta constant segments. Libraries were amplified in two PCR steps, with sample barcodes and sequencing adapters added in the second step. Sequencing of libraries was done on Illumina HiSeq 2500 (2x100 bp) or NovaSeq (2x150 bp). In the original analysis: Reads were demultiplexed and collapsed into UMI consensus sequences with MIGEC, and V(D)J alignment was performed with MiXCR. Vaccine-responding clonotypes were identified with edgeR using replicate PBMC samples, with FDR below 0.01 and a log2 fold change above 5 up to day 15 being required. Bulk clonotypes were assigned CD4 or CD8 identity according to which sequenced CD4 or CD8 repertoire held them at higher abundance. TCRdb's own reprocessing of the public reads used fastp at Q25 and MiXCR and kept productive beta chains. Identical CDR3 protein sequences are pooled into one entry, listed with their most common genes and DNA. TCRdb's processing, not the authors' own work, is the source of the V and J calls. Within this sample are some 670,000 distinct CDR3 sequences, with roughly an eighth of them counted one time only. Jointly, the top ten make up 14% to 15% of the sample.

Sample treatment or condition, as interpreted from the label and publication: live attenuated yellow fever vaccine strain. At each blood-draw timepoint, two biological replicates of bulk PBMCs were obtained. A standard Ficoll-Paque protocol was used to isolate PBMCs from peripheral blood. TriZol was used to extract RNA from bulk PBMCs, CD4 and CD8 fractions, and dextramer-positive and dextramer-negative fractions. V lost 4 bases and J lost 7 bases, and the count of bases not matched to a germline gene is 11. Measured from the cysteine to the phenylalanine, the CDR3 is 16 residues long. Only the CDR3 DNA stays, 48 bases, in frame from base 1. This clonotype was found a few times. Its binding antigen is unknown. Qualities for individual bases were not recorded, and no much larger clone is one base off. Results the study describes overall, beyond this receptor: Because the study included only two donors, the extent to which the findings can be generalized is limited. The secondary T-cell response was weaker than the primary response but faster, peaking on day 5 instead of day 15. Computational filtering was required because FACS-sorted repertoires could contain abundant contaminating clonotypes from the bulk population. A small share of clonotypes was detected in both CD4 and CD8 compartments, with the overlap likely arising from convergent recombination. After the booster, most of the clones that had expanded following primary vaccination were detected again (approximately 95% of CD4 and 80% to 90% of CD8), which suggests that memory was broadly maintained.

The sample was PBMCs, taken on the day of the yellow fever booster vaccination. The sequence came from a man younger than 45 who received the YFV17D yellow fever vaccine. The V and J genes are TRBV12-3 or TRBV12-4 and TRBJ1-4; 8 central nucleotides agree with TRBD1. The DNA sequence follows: TGTGCCAGCAGTTGGGACAGGACCCTCGAGACTGAAAAACTGTTTTTT. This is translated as CASSWDRTLETEKLFF.